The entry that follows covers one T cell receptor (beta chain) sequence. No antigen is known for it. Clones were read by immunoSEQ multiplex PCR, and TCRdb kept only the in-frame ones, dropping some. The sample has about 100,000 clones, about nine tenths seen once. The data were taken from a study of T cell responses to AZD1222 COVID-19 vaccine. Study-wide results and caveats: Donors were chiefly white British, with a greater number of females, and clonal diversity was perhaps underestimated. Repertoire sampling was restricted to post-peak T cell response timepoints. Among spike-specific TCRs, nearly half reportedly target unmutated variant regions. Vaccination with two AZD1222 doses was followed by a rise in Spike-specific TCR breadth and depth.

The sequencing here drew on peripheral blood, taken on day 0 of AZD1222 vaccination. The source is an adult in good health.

The CDR3 DNA follows: TGTGCCAGCAGCCTCTTGGAGAATACTGAAGCTTTCTTT. This translates into CASSLLENTEAFF. J is TRBJ1-1 and V is TRBV5-6; D uncertain. The V and J ends lost 4 bases and 5 bases respectively, with 12 bases between them. The CDR3 runs to 13 residues. In germline, CDR1 is SGHDT, CDR2 YYEEEE. Full variable domain (rest looked up from reference TRBV5-6 and TRBJ1-1): DAGVTQSPTHLIKTRGQQVTLRCSPKSGHDTVSWYQQALGQGPQFIFQYYEEEERQRGNFPDRFSGHQFPNYSSELNVNALLLGDSALYLCASSLLENTEAFFGQGTRLTVV.